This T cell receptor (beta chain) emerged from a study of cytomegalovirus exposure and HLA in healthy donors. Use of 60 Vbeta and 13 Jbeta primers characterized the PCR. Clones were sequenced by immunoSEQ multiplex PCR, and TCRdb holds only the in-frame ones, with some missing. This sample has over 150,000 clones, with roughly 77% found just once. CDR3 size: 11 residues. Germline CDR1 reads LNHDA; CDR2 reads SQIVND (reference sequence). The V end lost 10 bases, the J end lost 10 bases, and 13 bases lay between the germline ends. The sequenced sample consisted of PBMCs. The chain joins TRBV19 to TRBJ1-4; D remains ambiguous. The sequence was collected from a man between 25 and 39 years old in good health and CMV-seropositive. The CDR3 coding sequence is TGTGCCACCCATGGATCGGGAAAACTGTTTTTT. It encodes CATHGSGKLFF.